This entry lists 27 T cell receptor beta chains sequenced from one sample in a study of shared clonotypes between healthy human individuals. Assay used: immunoSEQ multiplex PCR; TCRdb lists only in-frame clones, some missing. The table lists about 470,000 clones, about 76% of them singletons. Material for sequencing was PBMCs. These receptors were obtained from a middle-aged woman in good health. Some clones in this sample may be carry-over from other donors' samples.

The J gene is TRBJ2-3, the V gene TRBV2, with 8 nucleotides matching TRBD2. Losses at the gene ends were 7 bases for V and 2 bases for J; bases not matched to a gene: 8. CDR3 length: 15 amino acids. Germline CDR1 is SNHLY and CDR2 is FYNNEI. CDR3 protein: CASTNSGTYTDTQYF. For the CDR3, the DNA is TGTGCCAGCACCAATAGCGGGACCTACACAGATACGCAGTATTTT.

The chain employs TRBV5-1 and TRBJ1-3; maybe TRBD1 (5 bases). The CDR3 runs 15 residues. Trimming took off 1 base at V and 0 bases at J, with 8 bases between the two ends. The germline gives CDR1 SGHRS, CDR2 YFSETQ. CDR3 sequence: CASSLQGTSGNTIYF. DNA of the CDR3: TGCGCCAGCAGCTTGCAAGGGACCTCTGGAAACACCATATATTTT.

This clone came up once. CDR3 DNA sequence: TGTGCCAGCAGCGCCGTCCAGGGCTCCGGGGAGCTGTTTTTT. Protein product: CASSAVQGSGELFF. This chain connects TRBV9 to TRBJ2-2, with D possibly being TRBD1 (5 bases). The CDR3 sequence is 14 residues long. V dropped 3 bases and J dropped 6 bases, with 12 bases sitting between them. CDR1 is SGDLS, CDR2 YYNGEE, per germline.

This chain's CDR3 is CAISGGQGARDEQYF. The CDR3 DNA follows: TGTGCCATCAGTGGGGGACAGGGGGCGAGGGACGAGCAGTACTTC. V and J are TRBV10-3 and TRBJ2-7, with TRBD1 identical over 12 bases. V lost 4 bases, J lost 5 bases, and 6 bases stayed unmatched. CDR1 and CDR2 from the germline V gene are ENHRY and SYGVKD. The CDR3 runs 15 residues.

The rearrangement uses TRBV15 and TRBJ2-1; D call uncertain. Trimming shortened V by 1 base and J by 0 bases, and 13 bases separated the two germline ends. The CDR3 runs 17 residues. CDR1 is LNHNV, CDR2 YYDKDF, per germline (reference sequence). The CDR3 DNA follows: TGTGCCACCAGCAGAGGTGGGCAGGCCAGCTCCTACAATGAGCAGTTCTTC. Amino acids: CATSRGGQASSYNEQFF.

The rearrangement links TRBV18 to TRBJ1-1; no definite D call. This CDR3 spans 13 amino acids. Germline V gene data show CDR1 as KGHSH and CDR2 as LQKENI. The germline V and J ends were trimmed by 7 bases and 0 bases, with 9 bases remaining between them. Here the CDR3 DNA reads TGTGCCAGCTGGCTAAATGTGAACACTGAAGCTTTCTTT. Translated: CASWLNVNTEAFF.

The CDR3 protein is CASSTGTGGGGYNEQFF. The CDR3 DNA reads as TGTGCCAGCAGCACCGGGACGGGGGGTGGAGGGTACAATGAGCAGTTCTTC. V usage is TRBV7-2 and J usage is TRBJ2-1; 7 bases match TRBD2. The CDR3 is 17 amino acids. V gave up 5 bases and J gave up 4 bases; unmatched junction bases: 14. The V gene's germline CDR1 is SGHTA and CDR2 FQGNSA.

The gene calls are TRBV7-9 and TRBJ2-1, with D perhaps matching TRBD2 (6 bases). Trimming shortened V by 11 bases and J by 3 bases, and 11 bases separated the two germline ends. From germline, CDR1 is SEHNR and CDR2 FQNEAQ (reference sequence). This CDR3 has 12 residues. CDR3 nucleotide sequence: TGTGCCGGAGGGACCAACTACAATGAGCAGTTCTTC. This sequence encodes CAGGTNYNEQFF.

The rearrangement joins TRBV28 to TRBJ2-5; 10 bases agree with TRBD1. Judging by the DNA end, TRBJ2-7 fits better; the J call may be wrong. The CDR3 covers 15 residues. The germline CDR1 and CDR2 sequences are MDHEN and SYDVKM. CDR3 bases: TGTGCCAGCAGTACCTCGACAGGGGGCAGATACGAGCAGTACTTC. Its translation is CASSTSTGGRYEQYF.

The chain employs TRBV28 and TRBJ1-2, with 7 nucleotides matching TRBD1. The CDR3 contains 15 residues. Looked up from germline, CDR1 is MDHEN and CDR2 is SYDVKM. V gave up 2 bases and J gave up 2 bases; unmatched junction bases: 5. CDR3 nucleotides: TGTGCCAGCAGTTTACGCGCCAGGGGGAACTATGGCTACACCTTC. It encodes CASSLRARGNYGYTF.

This sequence joins TRBV27 and TRBJ2-3, with a tentative D call TRBD1 (8 bases). There are 16 residues in the CDR3. The V gene's germline CDR1 is MNHEY and CDR2 SMNVEV (reference sequence). Trimming removed 6 bases at V and 2 bases at J, with 18 bases between. CDR3 sequence (DNA): TGTGCCAGCAGATCCTACAGGGGGGGGAACACAGATACGCAGTATTTT. Its translation is CASRSYRGGNTDTQYF.

The chain is built from TRBV7-9 and TRBJ2-5, with D tentatively TRBD1 or TRBD2 (5 bases each). Trimming shortened V by 5 bases and J by 4 bases, and 17 bases separated the two germline ends. This CDR3 has 15 residues. The V gene's germline CDR1 is SEHNR and CDR2 FQNEAQ (reference sequence). The CDR3 is CASSRRTVGRETQYF. The DNA for the CDR3 is TGTGCCAGCAGCCGAAGGACCGTGGGACGAGAGACCCAGTACTTC.

The chain uses TRBV18 and TRBJ2-7, with D possibly being TRBD2 (6 bases). The CDR3 loop spans 15 amino acids. Germline V lookup: CDR1 KGHSH, CDR2 LQKENI. V was cut by 4 bases and J by 4 bases, with 17 bases left in between. The CDR3 DNA sequence: TGTGCCAGCTCACGACCTCTTGCGGGGAGTTACGAGCAGTACTTC. This translates into CASSRPLAGSYEQYF.

A note on this clone: The sample carries other DNA sequences with the same CDR3. The genes are TRBV20-1 and TRBJ2-3; D may be TRBD1 or TRBD2 (6 bases each). The V end was cut by 5 bases, the J end by 5 bases, with 8 bases between. Germline V gene lookup returns CDR1 DFQATT and CDR2 SNEGSKA (reference sequence). This CDR3 comprises 11 residues. The CDR3, as DNA: TGCAGTGCTGGAGGGGGAGATACGCAGTATTTT. Translating it yields CSAGGGDTQYF.

This rearrangement joins TRBV10-2 to TRBJ1-2; D remains unclear. Germline CDR1 reads WSHSY; CDR2 reads SAAADI. Trimming took 4 bases from V and 0 from J, leaving 9 bases between them. The CDR3 totals 14 residues. The CDR3 spells CASSVGLTNYGYTF. CDR3 bases: TGCGCCAGCAGTGTAGGGCTTACTAACTATGGCTACACCTTC.

The rearrangement uses TRBV28 and TRBJ2-1; 9 bases fit TRBD2. Germline CDR1 and CDR2: MDHEN and SYDVKM. The trim removed 3 bases at V and 5 bases at J, leaving 11 bases unmatched. The CDR3 length is 17 residues. The chain's CDR3 is CASSFPYAGGPHNEQFF. The CDR3 DNA sequence: TGTGCCAGCAGTTTCCCCTACGCGGGAGGGCCTCACAATGAGCAGTTCTTC.

Remarks on this clone: The same CDR3 can be traced to other DNA sequences in this sample. The gene calls are TRBV2 and TRBJ1-5, with 12 bases matching TRBD1. This CDR3 has 14 amino acids. Per germline, CDR1 SNHLY and CDR2 FYNNEI. The junction had 4 bases not matched to a gene; V was cut back by 8 bases and J by 5 bases. The CDR3 reads CASSGTGGDQPQHF. The CDR3 DNA reads as TGTGCCAGCTCTGGGACAGGGGGCGATCAGCCCCAGCATTTT.

The sample holds a few counts of this clone. Additional DNA sequences in this sample encode the identical CDR3. The chain couples TRBV28 to TRBJ1-2; 10 bases line up with TRBD1. The CDR3 loop spans 15 amino acids. J gave up 7 bases and V 5 bases, and 10 bases lay outside the gene matches. Germline-derived CDR1 and CDR2 are MDHEN and SYDVKM. The CDR3 spells CASSKPGQGRAGYTF. CDR3 nucleotide sequence: TGTGCCAGCAGTAAACCGGGACAGGGGAGGGCTGGCTACACCTTC.

The chain has TRBV4-1 and TRBJ2-1, with TRBD2 matching 9 bases. The V gene end was trimmed by 5 bases and the J gene end by 8 bases; junction bases not matched to a gene: 10. This CDR3 is 15 amino acids long. Germline V gene data show CDR1 as MGHRA and CDR2 as YSYEKL. In DNA form, the CDR3 reads TGCGCCAGCAGCACGACTAGCGGAACTGGGGATGAGCAGTTCTTC. It yields the protein CASSTTSGTGDEQFF.

This clone was recorded many times. The chain uses TRBV11-2 and TRBJ1-6, with unresolved D. The CDR3 has 13 residues. Deletions cut 4 bases from V and 7 bases from J, with 8 bases between. Germline V gives CDR1 SGHAT, CDR2 FQNNGV. CDR3 loop: CASSSERNSPLHF. CDR3 bases: TGTGCCAGCAGCTCGGAGAGAAATTCACCCCTCCACTTT. The variable domain in full, completed from reference TRBV11-2 and TRBJ1-6, reads EAGVAQSPRYKIIEKRQSVAFWCNPISGHATLYWYQQILGQGPKLLIQFQNNGVVDDSQLPKDRFSAERLKGVDSTLKIQPAKLEDSAVYLCASSSERNSPLHFGNGTRLTVT.

The chain carries TRBV6-6 and TRBJ1-4, with a possible D match to TRBD1 (5 bases). CDR1 MNHNY and CDR2 SVGAGI come from the germline V gene (reference sequence). The ends were cut back, 2 bases at V and 7 bases at J, with 11 bases in the middle. The CDR3 is 14 amino acids. The CDR3 nucleotides are TGTGCCAGCAGTTACCTGGCGGGACGTGAAAAACTGTTTTTT. Translated: CASSYLAGREKLFF.

In its sample, this clone was seen a few times. The gene calls are TRBV13 and TRBJ1-2, with D maybe TRBD1 (5 bases). Germline V gene data show CDR1 as PRHDT and CDR2 as FYEKMQ (reference sequence). This CDR3 is built from 14 residues. V lost 1 base and J 8 bases, leaving 14 bases between the germline ends. CDR3 protein: CASSLDMGPGGYTF. In nucleotides, the CDR3 is TGTGCCAGCAGCTTAGATATGGGGCCAGGGGGCTACACCTTC.

The chain is built from TRBV4-2 and TRBJ1-4, with D uncertain. The length of the CDR3 is 14 residues. Germline assignment: CDR1 LGHNA and CDR2 YNFKEQ. Deletions cut 1 base from V and 8 bases from J, with 11 bases between. CDR3 bases: TGTGCCAGCAGCCAAGCGGGGTTGGCGGAAAAACTGTTTTTT. Translating it yields CASSQAGLAEKLFF.

V and J are TRBV11-3 and TRBJ2-3; D is perhaps TRBD1 or TRBD2 (5 bases each). Germline V gives CDR1 SGHNT, CDR2 YENEEA. The CDR3 spans 14 residues. V was trimmed by 3 bases and J by 7 bases, leaving 14 bases between them. This CDR3 reads CASSLGESSNTQYF. Here the CDR3 DNA reads TGTGCCAGCAGCTTGGGGGAGTCGTCGAATACGCAGTATTTT.

This clone was seen more than once but under ten times. The chain is built from TRBV10-3 and TRBJ2-7; 7 bases are shared with TRBD2. Trimming took 10 bases from V and 6 from J; bases not matched to a gene: 9. CDR1 ENHRY and CDR2 SYGVKD come from the germline V gene. This CDR3 has 12 amino acids. This chain's CDR3 is CASGLVQFEQYF. The CDR3 DNA is TGTGCCAGTGGACTAGTCCAATTCGAGCAGTACTTC.

The chain is built from TRBV5-1 and TRBJ1-4, with D maybe TRBD1 (5 bases). Germline V gene lookup returns CDR1 SGHRS and CDR2 YFSETQ. V lost 4 bases, J lost 8 bases, and 21 bases lay in between. The CDR3 is 16 residues long. CDR3 nucleotides: TGCGCCAGCAGCCCCAGGCTGGGGACGTCCTTCGAAAAACTGTTTTTT. It codes for CASSPRLGTSFEKLFF.

The sample holds a few counts of this clone. Distinct nucleotide sequences in the sample also encode this CDR3. The V call is TRBV4-2, the J call TRBJ2-7; no definite D call. The CDR3 extends over 15 amino acids. V was cut by 0 bases and J by 0 bases, with 9 bases left in between. CDR1 is LGHNA and CDR2 is YNFKEQ in the germline V gene. The CDR3 here is CASSQESGSSYEQYF. CDR3 bases: TGTGCCAGCAGCCAAGAGTCTGGCAGCTCCTACGAGCAGTACTTC.